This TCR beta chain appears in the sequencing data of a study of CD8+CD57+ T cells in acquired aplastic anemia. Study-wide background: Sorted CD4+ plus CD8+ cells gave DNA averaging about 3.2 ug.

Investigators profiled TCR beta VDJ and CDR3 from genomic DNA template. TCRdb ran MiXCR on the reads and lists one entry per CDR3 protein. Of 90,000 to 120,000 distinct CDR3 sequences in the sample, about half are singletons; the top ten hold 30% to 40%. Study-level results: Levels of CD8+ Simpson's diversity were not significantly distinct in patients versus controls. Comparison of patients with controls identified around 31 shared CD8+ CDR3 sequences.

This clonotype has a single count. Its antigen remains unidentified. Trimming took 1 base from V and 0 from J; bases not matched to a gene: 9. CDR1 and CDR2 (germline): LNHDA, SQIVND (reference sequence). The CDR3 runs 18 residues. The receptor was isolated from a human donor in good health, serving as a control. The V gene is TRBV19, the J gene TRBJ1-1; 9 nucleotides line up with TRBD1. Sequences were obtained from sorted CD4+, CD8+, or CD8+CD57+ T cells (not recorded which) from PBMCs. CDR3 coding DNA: TGTGCCAGTAGTATAGGAAAGACAGGGGGTAGGCTGAACACTGAAGCTTTCTTT. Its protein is CASSIGKTGGRLNTEAFF.